This T cell receptor beta chain was found in a study of OX40 agonist ivuxolimab in advanced cancers. Across the study: Allowance was made for prior anti-PD-1, anti-PD-L1 or anti-CTLA-4 therapy, and 40% to 45% had some. Three patients showed partial responses: one hepatocellular carcinoma and two cutaneous melanoma cases. Regarding the study as a whole: Both CD4+ and CD8+ T cell populations in blood had undergone clonal expansion by week 6 at 0.1 to 3.0 mg/kg.

From germline, CDR1 is SQVTM and CDR2 ANQGSEA. V gave up 6 bases and J gave up 5 bases; unmatched junction bases: 1. This CDR3 contains 11 residues. A word on this clone: Antigen unknown.

Blood sampling took place at baseline, cycle 4 day 1, and cycle 7 day 1. The protocol was immunoSEQ multiplex PCR, while the TCRdb copy is restricted to in-frame clones and leaves out a portion. The sample contains some 66,000 clones, roughly 90% of which appear only once. The clonotype originates from an adult with an advanced solid tumor such as melanoma, head and neck, liver or kidney cancer. The input for sequencing was CD4+ or CD8+ T cells sorted from blood, taken in a trial of the OX40 agonist ivuxolimab. The chain links TRBV29-1 to TRBJ1-2; 9 bases are a match to TRBD1. The DNA for the CDR3 is TGCAGCGTAGGACAGGGGTATGGCTACACCTTC. Its translation: CSVGQGYGYTF.